This entry lists 32 T cell receptor beta chains sequenced from one sample in a study of graft-versus-host responses after intestinal transplantation. Clones were read by immunoSEQ multiplex PCR, and TCRdb kept only the in-frame ones, dropping some. Of 75,000 to 100,000 clones listed, roughly 88% are singletons. Sequencing used PBMCs, obtained 255 days after intestinal transplant. The source of these receptors is a human patient who received an intestinal transplant, so some T cells may come from the graft donor.

This chain joins TRBV6-5 and TRBJ2-1; D is possibly TRBD2 (5 bases). From germline, CDR1 is MNHEY and CDR2 SVGAGI. The CDR3 totals 12 residues. CDR3 protein: CATEGVNNEQFF. CDR3 coding DNA: TGTGCAACCGAGGGAGTAAACAATGAGCAGTTCTTC.

The chain employs TRBV29-1 and TRBJ1-2, with D maybe TRBD1 (5 bases). This CDR3 is built from 14 residues. From germline, CDR1 is SQVTM and CDR2 ANQGSEA. Trimming took 4 bases from V and 3 from J, leaving 15 bases between them. The CDR3 DNA reads as TGCAGCGTTGTTTCCGAAACGGGGGACTATGGCTACACCTTC. Translation gives CSVVSETGDYGYTF.

The chain carries TRBV7-8 and TRBJ1-1; D might be TRBD1 (5 bases). The germline V gene encodes CDR1 SGHVS and CDR2 FQNEAQ. The CDR3 extends over 13 amino acids. Trimming took 1 base from V and 7 from J, leaving 10 bases between them. The chain's CDR3 is CASSLGGKVEAFF. For the CDR3, the DNA is TGTGCCAGCAGCTTAGGGGGCAAAGTTGAAGCTTTCTTT.

V usage is TRBV19 and J usage is TRBJ1-2; a weak D match, TRBD1 (6 bases). CDR3 length: 18 residues. Per germline, CDR1 LNHDA and CDR2 SQIVND (reference sequence). V was clipped by 4 bases and J by 0 bases, with 21 bases between them. CDR3 residues: CASSTDRDTPLPNYGYTF. CDR3 sequence (DNA): TGTGCCAGTAGTACGGACCGGGACACCCCTCTTCCTAACTATGGCTACACCTTC.

The rearrangement uses TRBV15 and TRBJ2-3; unclear D gene. Germline V gene data show CDR1 as LNHNV and CDR2 as YYDKDF (reference sequence). V was pared by 5 bases and J by 4 bases, with 10 bases between. There are 13 residues in the CDR3. CDR3 bases: TGTGCCACCAGCGGCCCCCGGTCAGATACGCAGTATTTT. It encodes CATSGPRSDTQYF.

This clone came up a few times. The chain couples TRBV5-8 to TRBJ1-6; the D gene is possibly TRBD1 (5 bases). The CDR3 runs 17 residues. Germline V lookup: CDR1 SGHTS, CDR2 YDEGEE. V was pared by 1 base and J by 6 bases, with 17 bases between. CDR3 region: CASSLLLGREGNSPLHF. In nucleotides, the CDR3 is TGTGCCAGCAGCTTGCTTTTGGGCAGGGAGGGTAATTCACCCCTCCACTTT.

Only a few counts were recorded for this clone. The genes are TRBV5-1 and TRBJ2-7, with 10 bases matching TRBD1. Germline CDR1 reads SGHRS; CDR2 reads YFSETQ. The CDR3 extends over 16 amino acids. V was pared by 1 base and J by 5 bases, with 9 bases of the junction left unmatched. CDR3 DNA sequence: TGCGCCAGCAGCTTGAGACCCGGGACAGGGGTTCACGAGCAGTACGTC. Protein product: CASSLRPGTGVHEQYV.

This chain connects TRBV30 to TRBJ2-1; 8 nucleotides align to TRBD1. CDR3 length: 13 amino acids. J lost 2 bases, V lost 6 bases, and 3 bases had no gene match. The V gene's germline CDR1 is GTSNPN and CDR2 SVGIG (reference sequence). The CDR3 DNA sequence: TGTGCCTGCTCAGGGGGCCCCTACAATGAGCAGTTCTTC. Translation: CACSGGPYNEQFF. Supplemented by reference TRBV30 and TRBJ2-1, the full variable domain reads SQTIHQWPATLVQPVGSPLSLECTVEGTSNPNLYWYRQAAGRGLQLLFYSVGIGQISSEVPQNLSASRPQDRQFILSSKKLLLSDSGFYLCACSGGPYNEQFFGPGTRLTVL.

The V gene is TRBV25-1, the J gene TRBJ1-1; D gene uncertain. In germline, CDR1 is MGHDK, CDR2 SYGVNS. The ends were cut back, 4 bases at V and 7 bases at J, with 13 bases in the middle. The CDR3 runs 13 residues. The CDR3 DNA reads TGTGCCAGCAGTGTAGCGTTTGGCCGTGAAGCTTTCTTT. Translated: CASSVAFGREAFF.

The chain combines TRBV11-2 with TRBJ1-3; D remains ambiguous. Germline CDR1 reads SGHAT; CDR2 reads FQNNGV. Trimming stripped 5 bases from V and 8 bases from J, with 16 bases between. The CDR3 runs to 14 residues. The CDR3 loop reads CASSRGGHGDTIYF. For the CDR3, the DNA is TGTGCCAGCAGCCGAGGAGGTCACGGCGACACCATATATTTT.

The V and J genes are TRBV7-2 and TRBJ2-1, with 12 positions matching TRBD2. From germline, CDR1 is SGHTA and CDR2 FQGNSA. The junction had 9 bases not matched to a gene; V was cut back by 3 bases and J by 0 bases. The CDR3 has 19 amino acids. CDR3 region: CASSFRTSGGPFSYNEQFF. In DNA, the CDR3 is TGTGCCAGCAGCTTCAGAACTAGCGGGGGGCCCTTCTCCTACAATGAGCAGTTCTTC.

The chain links TRBV6-5 to TRBJ2-7; 8 nucleotides align to TRBD1. Germline CDR1 is MNHEY and CDR2 is SVGAGI. The CDR3 is 15 amino acids. The ends lost 5 bases at V and 3 bases at J; junction bases unmatched: 9. CDR3 nucleotide sequence: TGTGCCAGCAGTAAAGGACAGGGACCTAACTACGAGCAGTACTTC. Its protein is CASSKGQGPNYEQYF.

The J gene is TRBJ1-1, the V gene TRBV28; TRBD1 is a possible D gene (5 bases). In germline, CDR1 is MDHEN, CDR2 SYDVKM. Between the trimmed V and J ends, which lost 2 bases and 4 bases, there was a span of 11 bases. The CDR3 sequence is 14 residues long. DNA of the CDR3: TGTGCCAGCAGTTTACAGGGTGAGGCCACTGAAGCTTTCTTT. It specifies CASSLQGEATEAFF.

Here the CDR3 DNA reads TGTGCCAGCAGTCCCCTGGACAGGGGTTACTACAATGAGCAGTTCTTC. This sequence encodes CASSPLDRGYYNEQFF. The chain employs TRBV2 and TRBJ2-1; 9 bases are shared with TRBD1. The CDR3 runs 16 residues. CDR1 and CDR2 (germline): SNHLY, FYNNEI. V lost 5 bases to trimming and J lost 3 bases; unmatched junction nucleotides: 8.

The rearrangement uses TRBV5-1 and TRBJ2-1, with TRBD2 identical over 11 bases. The length of the CDR3 is 18 residues. V dropped 2 bases and J dropped 6; count of bases not matched to a gene: 13. Germline CDR1 and CDR2: SGHRS and YFSETQ. In nucleotides, the CDR3 is TGCGCCAGCAGCTTACGGGGAACCGGGACTAGCGGCCTCAATGAGCAGTTCTTC. Translation gives CASSLRGTGTSGLNEQFF. The full variable domain, rest sourced from reference TRBV5-1 and TRBJ2-1, is KAGVTQTPRYLIKTRGQQVTLSCSPISGHRSVSWYQQTPGQGLQFLFEYFSETQRNKGNFPGRFSGRQFSNSRSEMNVSTLELGDSALYLCASSLRGTGTSGLNEQFFGPGTRLTVL.

This chain uses TRBV5-1 with TRBJ2-1, with 10 nucleotides matching TRBD2. J lost 3 bases, V lost 4 bases, and 4 bases had no gene match. Germline V gives CDR1 SGHRS, CDR2 YFSETQ. The CDR3 covers 15 residues. The DNA of the CDR3 is TGCGCCAGCAGCACGGGACTAGCGTACTACAATGAGCAGTTCTTC. This codes for CASSTGLAYYNEQFF.

In this sample, this clone turned up a few times. This sequence joins TRBV7-2 and TRBJ1-3; no reliable D call. Trimming left V 1 base short and J 0 bases short, with 7 bases between. Germline CDR1 and CDR2: SGHTA and FQGNSA. The CDR3 has 15 amino acids. CDR3 amino acids: CASSLVGFSGNTIYF. The DNA of the CDR3 is TGTGCCAGCAGCTTAGTTGGGTTCTCTGGAAACACCATATATTTT.

This chain joins TRBV29-1 and TRBJ2-1; D is unresolved. The V gene lost 6 bases and the J gene lost 0 bases, with 12 bases spanning the gap. CDR3 size: 14 residues. Germline loops: CDR1 SQVTM, CDR2 ANQGSEA. The CDR3 here is CSVAAASSYNEQFF. CDR3 coding DNA: TGCAGCGTGGCCGCCGCCAGCTCCTACAATGAGCAGTTCTTC.

This chain connects TRBV5-1 to TRBJ1-6; D possibly corresponds to TRBD1 (6 bases). CDR3 length equals 15 residues. Germline assignment: CDR1 SGHRS and CDR2 YFSETQ. The V end lost 3 bases, the J end lost 8 bases, and 15 bases lay between the germline ends. The CDR3 DNA reads TGCGCCAGCAGCTCCGAGGACAGCCAAGATTCACCCCTCCACTTT. The encoded protein is CASSSEDSQDSPLHF.

The V and J genes are TRBV2 and TRBJ1-5; 10 positions match TRBD1. The V gene end was trimmed by 8 bases and the J gene end by 7 bases; junction bases not matched to a gene: 8. Looked up from germline, CDR1 is SNHLY and CDR2 is FYNNEI. The CDR3 loop spans 14 amino acids. The CDR3: CASRPGTGVQPQHF. CDR3 sequence (DNA): TGTGCCAGCCGGCCCGGGACAGGGGTACAGCCCCAGCATTTT. The full variable domain, in which reference TRBV2 and TRBJ1-5 provide the parts outside the CDR3, is EPEVTQTPSHQVTQMGQEVILRCVPISNHLYFYWYRQILGQKVEFLVSFYNNEISEKSEIFDDQFSVERPDGSNFTLKIRSTKLEDSAMYFCASRPGTGVQPQHFGDGTRLSIL.

This clone was detected once. This chain connects TRBV4-1 to TRBJ2-1; D gene unclear. CDR3 length: 17 amino acids. Per germline, CDR1 MGHRA and CDR2 YSYEKL. Trimming took 1 base from V and 1 from J, leaving 14 bases between them. This chain's CDR3 is CASSQVYETPSYNEQFF. The CDR3 coding sequence is TGCGCCAGCAGCCAAGTATATGAGACACCGTCCTACAATGAGCAGTTCTTC.

The chain combines TRBV6-1 with TRBJ2-7; no definite D call. The CDR3 is 14 residues long. V lost 2 bases and J lost 7, with 15 bases in between. Germline lookup yields CDR1 MNHNS and CDR2 SASEGT. The CDR3 DNA reads TGTGCCAGCAGTGAATTAGGACGGCGTGGGGAGCAGTACGTC. Encoded protein: CASSELGRRGEQYV.

This chain connects TRBV6-1 to TRBJ2-7; weak D call: TRBD1 (6 bases). The V and J ends lost 5 bases and 7 bases respectively, with 21 bases between them. CDR1 MNHNS and CDR2 SASEGT come from the germline V gene. The CDR3 is 15 residues long. This CDR3 is CASSPHNRDGREQYF. DNA of the CDR3: TGTGCCAGCAGTCCCCACAACAGGGATGGTAGGGAGCAGTACTTC.

The chain carries TRBV9 and TRBJ2-5; D call uncertain. Trimming took 0 bases from V and 3 from J, leaving 15 bases between them. This CDR3 is 16 amino acids long. Germline-derived CDR1 and CDR2 are SGDLS and YYNGEE. The CDR3 protein is CASSVATRLTEETQYF. In DNA form, the CDR3 reads TGTGCCAGCAGCGTAGCTACGAGGTTGACTGAAGAGACCCAGTACTTC.

The V call is TRBV2, the J call TRBJ1-5, with TRBD1 as a possible D gene (6 bases). V was trimmed by 5 bases and J by 2 bases, leaving 19 bases between them. CDR1 SNHLY and CDR2 FYNNEI come from the germline V gene. The CDR3 consists of 17 residues. CDR3 loop: CASSLTTGRPGNQPQHF. The CDR3 bases are TGTGCCAGCAGTTTAACCACAGGGCGCCCGGGCAATCAGCCCCAGCATTTT.

The chain recombines TRBV30 with TRBJ1-2; 7 nucleotides align to TRBD1. Germline CDR1 is GTSNPN and CDR2 is SVGIG (reference sequence). This CDR3 comprises 13 residues. Losses at the gene ends were 0 bases for V and 6 bases for J; bases not matched to a gene: 4. The CDR3 DNA is TGTGCCTGGAGTGTGACAGGGTTCGATGGCTACACCTTC. As protein: CAWSVTGFDGYTF.

The chain recombines TRBV6-5 with TRBJ1-5; D gene ambiguous. The CDR3 sequence is 14 residues long. CDR1 and CDR2 (germline): MNHEY, SVGAGI. Trimming took off 5 bases at V and 5 bases at J, with 13 bases between the two ends. The CDR3 sequence: CASSPLGFDQPQHF. The CDR3, as DNA: TGTGCCAGCAGTCCACTCGGGTTTGATCAGCCCCAGCATTTT.

The chain links TRBV5-4 to TRBJ2-7; 12 bases map to TRBD1. From germline, CDR1 is SGHNT and CDR2 YYREEE (reference sequence). Trimming cost V 0 bases and J 6 bases; bases outside gene matches: 4. The CDR3 contains 15 residues. CDR3 protein: CASSLGGQGASEQYV. DNA of the CDR3: TGTGCCAGCAGCTTGGGGGGACAGGGGGCGAGCGAGCAGTACGTC.

The rearrangement joins TRBV27 to TRBJ2-1; no firm D call. The CDR3 is 16 residues long. CDR1 is MNHEY and CDR2 is SMNVEV in the germline V gene (reference sequence). Deletions cut 2 bases from V and 2 bases from J, with 13 bases between. Here the CDR3 reads CASSLELPHTYNEQFF. The CDR3 nucleotides read TGTGCCAGCAGTTTAGAACTACCACATACCTACAATGAGCAGTTCTTC.

This clone was observed once. V usage is TRBV11-2 and J usage is TRBJ1-1, with 10 bases lining up with TRBD1. The germline V gene has CDR1 SGHAT and CDR2 FQNNGV. The CDR3 extends over 14 amino acids. V was pared by 3 bases and J by 3 bases, with 1 base of the junction left unmatched. The DNA of the CDR3 is TGTGCCAGCAGCTTGGGGACAGGGGACACTGAAGCTTTCTTT. This gives the protein CASSLGTGDTEAFF.

The CDR3 nucleotides read TGTGCCAGCAGTTATGCGTGGCAGGGGAGCGATACGCAGTATTTT. Translation gives CASSYAWQGSDTQYF. The chain joins TRBV28 to TRBJ2-3; possible D gene TRBD1, 6 bases. Germline lookup yields CDR1 MDHEN and CDR2 SYDVKM. This CDR3 is 15 amino acids long. V was pared by 4 bases and J by 6 bases, with 17 bases between.

This rearrangement joins TRBV6-1 to TRBJ2-4; D possibly uses TRBD1 or TRBD2 (5 bases each). The germline V and J ends were trimmed by 7 bases and 15 bases, with 16 bases remaining between them. CDR3 length: 11 amino acids. The germline gives CDR1 MNHNS, CDR2 SASEGT. CDR3 in DNA: TGTGCCAGCAAGCATGGGGGTGGATGGTACTTC. Residues: CASKHGGGWYF.